One and the same sample provided the 2 T cell receptor beta chains below, sequenced in a study of Ad26.COV2.S vaccination and SARS-CoV-2 variants. Stated treatment: some 20 received Ad26.COV2.S at low or high dose, single or two shots; roughly 5 received placebo; per-sample allocation not given. Collection of the samples took place on day 63 after the first injection of vaccine or placebo. Libraries were prepared by immunoSEQ multiplex PCR; TCRdb keeps only in-frame clonotypes and omits some of them. The profile shows a few hundred thousand clones, around 87% of them singletons. The material sequenced was peripheral blood, taken in a trial of Ad26.COV2.S vaccine versus placebo. The receptors were sampled from a person aged 18 to 59 who received the Ad26.COV2.S COVID-19 vaccine or a placebo.

For this clone: The same CDR3 arises from other DNA sequences in this sample as well. The chain carries TRBV12-3 or TRBV12-4 and TRBJ1-1; D is unresolved. The CDR3 consists of 13 residues. V was cut by 5 bases and J by 1 base, with 8 bases left in between. Written as DNA, the CDR3 is TGTGCCAGCAGTCCGGACGGGAACACTGAAGCTTTCTTT. It codes for CASSPDGNTEAFF.

This clone has only one observation. The chain couples TRBV19 to TRBJ2-7, with a weak D call TRBD2 (5 bases). Trimming pared 6 bases from V and 0 bases from J, leaving 12 bases between. The CDR3 totals 14 residues. Germline V lookup: CDR1 LNHDA, CDR2 SQIVND (reference sequence). CDR3 sequence (DNA): TGTGCCAGTAGCCCCGGACTTCTCTCCTACGAGCAGTACTTC. Its translation: CASSPGLLSYEQYF.